This record concerns one T cell receptor beta chain sequence. The antigen is not known. These data come from a study of PD-1 blockade in classical Hodgkin lymphoma. Study-wide results and limits: It was among complete responders that baseline diversity resembled that of newly diagnosed patients.

Clones were read by immunoSEQ multiplex PCR, and TCRdb kept only the in-frame ones, dropping some. The profile shows 28,000 or so clones, over 75% of them singletons. Germline V CDR1 and CDR2: SEHNR, FQNEAQ (reference sequence). CDR3 length equals 19 residues. J lost 1 base, V lost 3 bases, and 8 bases had no gene match. Indicated time point: cycle 4 day 1 (C4D1), after less than seven weeks of nivolumab. Patients all relapsed after autologous stem cell transplantation, and there was variation in brentuximab vedotin exposure. This TCR derives from a human donor with classical Hodgkin lymphoma. The material sequenced was peripheral blood mononuclear cells (PBMCs), taken before the fourth cycle of nivolumab. The chain has TRBV7-9 and TRBJ2-1, with 14 bases fitting TRBD2. The CDR3 loop is CASSFRGTSGSGSYNEQFF. The CDR3 DNA is TGTGCCAGCAGCTTTCGCGGGACTAGCGGGAGCGGGTCCTACAATGAGCAGTTCTTC.